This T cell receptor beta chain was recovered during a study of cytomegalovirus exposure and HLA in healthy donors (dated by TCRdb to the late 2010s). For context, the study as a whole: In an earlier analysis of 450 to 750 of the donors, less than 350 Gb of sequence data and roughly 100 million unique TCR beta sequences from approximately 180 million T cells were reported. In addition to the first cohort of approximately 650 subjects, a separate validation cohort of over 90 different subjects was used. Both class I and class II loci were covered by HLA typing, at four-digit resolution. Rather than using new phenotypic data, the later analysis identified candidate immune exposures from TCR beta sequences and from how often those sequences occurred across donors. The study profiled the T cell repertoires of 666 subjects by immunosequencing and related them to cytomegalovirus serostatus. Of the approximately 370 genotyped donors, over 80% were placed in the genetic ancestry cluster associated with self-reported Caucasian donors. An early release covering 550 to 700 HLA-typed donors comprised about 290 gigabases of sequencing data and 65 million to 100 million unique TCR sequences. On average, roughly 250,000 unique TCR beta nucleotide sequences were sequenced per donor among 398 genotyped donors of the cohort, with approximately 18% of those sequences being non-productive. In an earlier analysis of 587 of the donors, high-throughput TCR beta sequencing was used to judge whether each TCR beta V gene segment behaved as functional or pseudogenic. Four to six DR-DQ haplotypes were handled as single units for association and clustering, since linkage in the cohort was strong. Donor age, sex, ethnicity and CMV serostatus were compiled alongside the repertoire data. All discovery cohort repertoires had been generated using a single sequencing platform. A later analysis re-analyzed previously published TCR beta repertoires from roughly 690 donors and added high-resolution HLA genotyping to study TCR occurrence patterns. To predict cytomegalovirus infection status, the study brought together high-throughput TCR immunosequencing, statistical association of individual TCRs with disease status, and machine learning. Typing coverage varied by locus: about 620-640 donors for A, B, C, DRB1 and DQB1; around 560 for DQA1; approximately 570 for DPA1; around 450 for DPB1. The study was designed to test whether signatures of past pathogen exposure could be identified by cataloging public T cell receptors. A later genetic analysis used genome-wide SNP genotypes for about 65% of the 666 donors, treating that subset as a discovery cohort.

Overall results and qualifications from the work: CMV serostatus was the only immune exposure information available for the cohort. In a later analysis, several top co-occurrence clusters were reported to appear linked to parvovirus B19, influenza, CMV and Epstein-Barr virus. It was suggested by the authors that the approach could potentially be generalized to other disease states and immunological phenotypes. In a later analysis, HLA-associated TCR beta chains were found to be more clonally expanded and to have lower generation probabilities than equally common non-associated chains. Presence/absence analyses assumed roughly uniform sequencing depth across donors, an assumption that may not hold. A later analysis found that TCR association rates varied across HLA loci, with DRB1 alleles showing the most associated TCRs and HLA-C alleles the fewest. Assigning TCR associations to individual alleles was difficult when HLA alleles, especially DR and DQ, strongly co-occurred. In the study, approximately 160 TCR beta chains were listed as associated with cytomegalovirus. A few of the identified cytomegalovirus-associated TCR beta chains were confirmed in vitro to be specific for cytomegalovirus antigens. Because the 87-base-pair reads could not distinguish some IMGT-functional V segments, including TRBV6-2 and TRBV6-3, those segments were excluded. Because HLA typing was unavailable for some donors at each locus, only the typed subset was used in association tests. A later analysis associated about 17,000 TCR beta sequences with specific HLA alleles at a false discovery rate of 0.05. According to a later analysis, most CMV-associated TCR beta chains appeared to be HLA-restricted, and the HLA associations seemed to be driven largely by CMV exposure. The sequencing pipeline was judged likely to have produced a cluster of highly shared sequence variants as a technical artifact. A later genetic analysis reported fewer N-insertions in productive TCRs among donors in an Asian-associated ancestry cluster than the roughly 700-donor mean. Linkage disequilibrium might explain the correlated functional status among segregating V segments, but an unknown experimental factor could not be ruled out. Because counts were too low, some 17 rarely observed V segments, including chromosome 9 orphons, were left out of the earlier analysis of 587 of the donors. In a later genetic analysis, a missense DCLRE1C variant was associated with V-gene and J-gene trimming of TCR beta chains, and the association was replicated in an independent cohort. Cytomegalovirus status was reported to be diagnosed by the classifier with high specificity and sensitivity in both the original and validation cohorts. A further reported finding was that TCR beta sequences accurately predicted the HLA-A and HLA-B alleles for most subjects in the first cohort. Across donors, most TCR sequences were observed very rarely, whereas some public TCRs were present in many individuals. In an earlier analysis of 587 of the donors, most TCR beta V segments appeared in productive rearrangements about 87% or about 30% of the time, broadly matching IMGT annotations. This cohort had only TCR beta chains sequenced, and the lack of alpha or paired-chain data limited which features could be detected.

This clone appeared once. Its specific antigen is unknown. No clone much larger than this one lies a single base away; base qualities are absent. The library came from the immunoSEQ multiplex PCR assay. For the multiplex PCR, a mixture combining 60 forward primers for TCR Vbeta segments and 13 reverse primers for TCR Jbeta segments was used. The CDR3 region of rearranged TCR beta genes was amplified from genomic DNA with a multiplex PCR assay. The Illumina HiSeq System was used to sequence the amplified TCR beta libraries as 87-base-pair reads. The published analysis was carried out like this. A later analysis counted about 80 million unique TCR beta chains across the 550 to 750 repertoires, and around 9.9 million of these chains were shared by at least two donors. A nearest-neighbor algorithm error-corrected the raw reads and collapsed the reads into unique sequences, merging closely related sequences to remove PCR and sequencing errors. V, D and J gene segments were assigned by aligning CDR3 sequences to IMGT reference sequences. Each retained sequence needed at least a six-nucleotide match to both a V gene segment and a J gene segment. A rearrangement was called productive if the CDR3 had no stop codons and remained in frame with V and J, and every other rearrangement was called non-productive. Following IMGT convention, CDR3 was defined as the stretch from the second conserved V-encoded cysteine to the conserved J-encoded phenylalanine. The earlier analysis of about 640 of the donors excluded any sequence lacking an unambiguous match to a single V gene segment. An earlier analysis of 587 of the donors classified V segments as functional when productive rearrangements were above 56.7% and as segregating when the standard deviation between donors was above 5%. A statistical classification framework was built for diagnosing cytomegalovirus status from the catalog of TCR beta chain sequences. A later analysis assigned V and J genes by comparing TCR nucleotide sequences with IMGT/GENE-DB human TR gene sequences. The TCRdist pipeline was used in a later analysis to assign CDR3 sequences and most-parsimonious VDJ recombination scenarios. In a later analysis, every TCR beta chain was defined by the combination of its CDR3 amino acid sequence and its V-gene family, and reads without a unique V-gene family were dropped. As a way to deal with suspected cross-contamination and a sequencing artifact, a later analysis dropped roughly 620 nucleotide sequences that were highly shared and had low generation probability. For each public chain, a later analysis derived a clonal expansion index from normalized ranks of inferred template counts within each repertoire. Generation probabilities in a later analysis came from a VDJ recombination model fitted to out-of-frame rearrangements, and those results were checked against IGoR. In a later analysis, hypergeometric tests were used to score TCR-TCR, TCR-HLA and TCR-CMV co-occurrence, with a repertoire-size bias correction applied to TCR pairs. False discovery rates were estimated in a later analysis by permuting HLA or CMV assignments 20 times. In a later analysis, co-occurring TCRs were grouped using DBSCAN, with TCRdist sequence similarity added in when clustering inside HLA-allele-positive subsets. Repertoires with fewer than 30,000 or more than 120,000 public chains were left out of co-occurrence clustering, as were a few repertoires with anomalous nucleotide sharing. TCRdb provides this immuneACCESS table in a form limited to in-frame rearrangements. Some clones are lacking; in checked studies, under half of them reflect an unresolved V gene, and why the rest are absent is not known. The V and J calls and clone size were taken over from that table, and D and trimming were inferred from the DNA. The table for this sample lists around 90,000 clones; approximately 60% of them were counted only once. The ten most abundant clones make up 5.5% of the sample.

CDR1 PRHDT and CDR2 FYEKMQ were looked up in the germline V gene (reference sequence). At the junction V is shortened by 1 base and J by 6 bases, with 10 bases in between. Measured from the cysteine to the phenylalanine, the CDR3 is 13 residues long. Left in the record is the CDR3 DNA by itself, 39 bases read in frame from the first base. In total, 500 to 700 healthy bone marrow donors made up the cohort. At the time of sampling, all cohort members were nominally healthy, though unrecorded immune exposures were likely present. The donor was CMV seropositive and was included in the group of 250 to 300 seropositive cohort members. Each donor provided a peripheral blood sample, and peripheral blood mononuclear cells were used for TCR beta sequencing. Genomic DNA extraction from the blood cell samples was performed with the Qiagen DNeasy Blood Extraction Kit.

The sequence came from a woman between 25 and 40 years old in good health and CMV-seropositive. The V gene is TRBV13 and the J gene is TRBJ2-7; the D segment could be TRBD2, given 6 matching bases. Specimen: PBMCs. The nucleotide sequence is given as TGTGCCAGCAGCTTAGTGTTCGGGGGCGAGCAGTACTTC. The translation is CASSLVFGGEQYF.